These 31 T cell receptor beta chains originate from one sample sequenced in a study of early T cells in non-severe SARS-CoV-2 infection. Each CDR3 protein gets one entry after TCRdb re-called the 5' RACE reads with MiXCR. This sample yields fewer than 80,000 distinct CDR3 sequences, of which 9.5% to 15% are seen a single time; 3.5% to 5% belongs to the top ten. Source material: whole blood. The receptors shown here come from an adult who was a healthcare worker with PCR-confirmed SARS-CoV-2 infection or an uninfected control (not recorded which).

The chain links TRBV6-1 to TRBJ2-1; 7 nucleotides match TRBD2. This CDR3 is 14 amino acids long. Looked up from germline, CDR1 is MNHNS and CDR2 is SASEGT. V was pared by 7 bases and J by 0 bases, with 3 bases of the junction left unmatched. CDR3 in DNA: TGTGCCAGCAAAAGCGGGACCTCCTACAATGAGCAGTTCTTC. Encoded protein: CASKSGTSYNEQFF.

This clonotype was observed a few times. This sequence joins TRBV7-3 and TRBJ2-2; TRBD2 agrees at 9 bases. The CDR3 runs to 17 residues. CDR1 is SGHTA, CDR2 FQGTGA, per germline. V was pared by 1 base and J by 3 bases, with 6 bases of the junction left unmatched. The CDR3, as DNA: TGTGCCAGCAGCTTAAATGCGGGGACTAGCTACACCGGGGAGCTGTTTTTT. Encoded protein: CASSLNAGTSYTGELFF.

The V call is TRBV29-1, the J call TRBJ1-1; D gene uncertain. The CDR3 extends over 11 amino acids. CDR1 and CDR2 from the germline V gene are SQVTM and ANQGSEA. Trimming removed 1 base from V and 6 bases from J, with 6 bases in between. The CDR3 DNA is TGCAGCGTTGAAGTAGTGGCTGAAGCTTTCTTT. This sequence encodes CSVEVVAEAFF. Full variable domain (remainder filled in from reference TRBV29-1 and TRBJ1-1): SAVISQKPSRDICQRGTSLTIQCQVDSQVTMMFWYRQQPGQSLTLIATANQGSEATYESGFVIDKFPISRPNLTFSTLTVSNMSPEDSSIYLCSVEVVAEAFFGQGTRLTVV.

This clonotype was counted ten times or more. This chain joins TRBV20-1 and TRBJ2-7; D ambiguous. In germline, CDR1 is DFQATT, CDR2 SNEGSKA (reference sequence). Trimming took off 1 base at V and 3 bases at J, with 13 bases between the two ends. CDR3 length equals 14 residues. The CDR3: CSARVPLRSYEQYF. The CDR3 coding sequence is TGCAGTGCTAGAGTTCCTTTGAGAAGCTACGAGCAGTACTTC.

This clonotype was seen a handful of times. The CDR3 loop is CASSLDRAETQYF. The CDR3 region has the DNA TGTGCCAGCAGCTTGGATAGAGCAGAGACCCAGTACTTC. The chain is built from TRBV7-6 and TRBJ2-5; D gene uncertain. V was clipped by 3 bases and J by 4 bases, with 9 bases between them. This CDR3 has 13 residues. CDR1 SGHVS and CDR2 FNYEAQ come from the germline V gene.

This rearrangement joins TRBV6-5 to TRBJ2-1, with TRBD2 identical over 8 bases. The CDR3 loop spans 14 amino acids. V was clipped by 4 bases and J by 4 bases; unmatched bases: 3. Germline V gene lookup returns CDR1 MNHEY and CDR2 SVGAGI. DNA for the CDR3: TGTGCCAGCAGTTCCCCGGGAGGGTACAATGAGCAGTTCTTC. It yields the protein CASSSPGGYNEQFF.

At least ten counts were recorded for this clonotype. The rearrangement joins TRBV27 to TRBJ2-7; D not resolved. Germline CDR1 and CDR2: MNHEY and SMNVEV (reference sequence). Trimming left V 2 bases short and J 3 bases short, with 8 bases between. The CDR3 spans 13 residues. The CDR3 DNA follows: TGTGCCAGCAGTTTACGATGGGGCTACGAGCAGTACTTC. This gives the protein CASSLRWGYEQYF.

The V gene is TRBV12-3 or TRBV12-4, the J gene TRBJ2-3, with D perhaps TRBD2 (5 bases). The V gene lost 1 base and the J gene lost 12 bases, with 8 bases spanning the gap. This CDR3 spans 11 amino acids. In DNA, the CDR3 is TGTGCCAGCAGTTTAGGCGGGTTTCAGTATTTT. It codes for CASSLGGFQYF.

This clonotype has a count of ten or more. The chain employs TRBV28 and TRBJ1-1; tentatively, D is TRBD1 (6 bases). This CDR3 contains 15 residues. CDR1 is MDHEN, CDR2 SYDVKM, per germline. With 5 bases removed from V and 0 bases from J, the gap between germline ends came to 13 bases. CDR3 amino acids: CASSDLQGLNTEAFF. The CDR3 DNA follows: TGTGCCAGCAGTGATTTACAGGGTCTGAACACTGAAGCTTTCTTT.

This clonotype was observed a few times. CDR3 sequence: CASSYPPRQPQHF. CDR3 sequence (DNA): TGTGCCAGCAGTTACCCCCCCCGGCAGCCCCAGCATTTT. V is TRBV6-2 or TRBV6-3 and J is TRBJ1-5, with D unclear. Germline V gene data show CDR1 as MNHEY and CDR2 as SVGEGT. This CDR3 spans 13 amino acids. Trimming cost V 2 bases and J 7 bases, with 9 bases left between them.

The chain employs TRBV18 and TRBJ2-1, with 9 nucleotides matching TRBD2. V shed 1 base and J 6 bases; nucleotides not matched to a gene: 7. The CDR3 totals 16 residues. Germline CDR1 reads KGHSH; CDR2 reads LQKENI. CDR3 DNA: TGTGCCAGCTCACCACAGCGGCTAGCGGGAACCAATGAGCAGTTCTTC. Encoded protein: CASSPQRLAGTNEQFF.

The genes are TRBV20-1 and TRBJ2-1; D call uncertain. This CDR3 has 13 residues. V gave up 6 bases and J gave up 2 bases, with 11 bases separating them. Germline V gene lookup returns CDR1 DFQATT and CDR2 SNEGSKA (reference sequence). DNA for the CDR3: TGCAGTGCCGTTAAACAGACCTACAATGAGCAGTTCTTC. It yields the protein CSAVKQTYNEQFF.

As regards this clonotype: A much larger clone sits a single nucleotide away, making a read error possible. The chain couples TRBV4-2 to TRBJ2-6, with a possible D match to TRBD1 (5 bases). The CDR3 runs 15 residues. Per the germline V gene, CDR1 is LGHNA and CDR2 is YNFKEQ. V was shortened by 4 bases and J by 6 bases, with 13 bases between the two germline ends. CDR3 region: CASSLDRSEANVLTF. The CDR3 region has the DNA TGTGCCAGCAGCCTCGACAGATCCGAGGCCAACGTCCTGACTTTC.

At least ten counts were recorded for this clonotype. The CDR3 nucleotides are TGCGCCAGCAGCACCTCCGGGAACATATTGGCTTCACCCCTCCACTTT. The encoded protein is CASSTSGNILASPLHF. V and J are TRBV5-1 and TRBJ1-6; no clear D gene. Trimming left V 4 bases short and J 9 bases short, with 20 bases between. The germline CDR1 and CDR2 sequences are SGHRS and YFSETQ. The CDR3 covers 16 residues.

In this sample, this clonotype turned up many times. The rearrangement uses TRBV28 and TRBJ2-3, with D hard to call. The CDR3 covers 13 residues. Trimming removed 6 bases from V and 0 bases from J, with 7 bases in between. The germline gives CDR1 MDHEN, CDR2 SYDVKM. CDR3 sequence reads: CASRTPSTDTQYF. The CDR3 DNA is TGTGCCAGCAGGACTCCTAGCACAGATACGCAGTATTTT.

The chain joins TRBV12-3 or TRBV12-4 to TRBJ2-1; 12 bases line up with TRBD2. Trimming took 4 bases from V and 6 from J; bases not matched to a gene: 4. The CDR3 has 15 amino acids. The CDR3 reads CASSSSGRAINEQFF. For the CDR3, the DNA is TGTGCCAGCAGTTCTAGCGGGAGGGCTATCAATGAGCAGTTCTTC.

Ten or more counts support this clonotype. The chain links TRBV28 to TRBJ2-7; 8 nucleotides match TRBD1. V gave up 4 bases and J gave up 6 bases; unmatched junction bases: 14. Germline V lookup: CDR1 MDHEN, CDR2 SYDVKM. CDR3 length equals 16 residues. CDR3 loop: CASSSGTGIGSGEQYF. The CDR3 DNA follows: TGTGCCAGCAGTTCCGGGACAGGAATAGGCTCGGGCGAGCAGTACTTC.

This clonotype was observed at least ten times. The rearrangement links TRBV27 to TRBJ1-6; TRBD1 aligns across 10 bases. After removal of 5 bases from V and 8 bases from J, the junction contained 3 bases not matched to a gene. CDR1 is MNHEY and CDR2 is SMNVEV in the germline V gene (reference sequence). This CDR3 is built from 14 residues. This chain's CDR3 is CASSRDRGYSPLHF. CDR3 coding DNA: TGTGCCAGCAGTCGGGACAGGGGCTATTCACCCCTCCACTTT.

This clonotype was seen a few times. The rearrangement links TRBV20-1 to TRBJ1-1, with a weak D call TRBD1 (5 bases). The CDR3 has 12 residues. Deletions cut 3 bases from V and 6 bases from J, with 11 bases between. The V gene's germline CDR1 is DFQATT and CDR2 SNEGSKA (reference sequence). The CDR3 DNA is TGCAGTGCTAGTAGGGGTAACGCTGAAGCTTTCTTT. It codes for CSASRGNAEAFF.

The chain combines TRBV29-1 with TRBJ2-7, with D perhaps matching TRBD2 (5 bases). CDR1 is SQVTM and CDR2 is ANQGSEA in the germline V gene. This CDR3 comprises 12 residues. V was clipped by 4 bases and J by 4 bases, with 11 bases between them. CDR3 nucleotide sequence: TGCAGCGTTGGACTAAGCCCTTACGAGCAGTACTTC. Translated: CSVGLSPYEQYF.

This clonotype appeared a few times. The chain combines TRBV18 with TRBJ1-1; D gene unclear. Germline loops: CDR1 KGHSH, CDR2 LQKENI. The CDR3 is 14 amino acids. V was trimmed by 6 bases and J by 4 bases, leaving 15 bases between them. In nucleotides, the CDR3 is TGTGCCAGCTCTCTCCCTGGAAGGGCCACTGAAGCTTTCTTT. This gives the protein CASSLPGRATEAFF.

The CDR3 protein is CAWSDREGGILSEAFF. The CDR3, as DNA: TGTGCCTGGAGTGACAGGGAAGGGGGGATTCTGTCTGAAGCTTTCTTT. This sequence joins TRBV30 and TRBJ1-1; the D gene is possibly TRBD1 (6 bases). Germline V gene sequence: CDR1 GTSNPN, CDR2 SVGIG (reference sequence). The CDR3 runs 16 residues. Deletions cut 1 base from V and 6 bases from J, with 21 bases between.

This clonotype was picked up many times. The V gene is TRBV19, the J gene TRBJ2-1; either TRBD1 or TRBD2 may supply D (5 bases each). Per germline, CDR1 LNHDA and CDR2 SQIVND (reference sequence). Trimming removed 3 bases at V and 0 bases at J, with 6 bases between. CDR3 length: 14 residues. The CDR3 loop is CASSIGGSYNEQFF. The CDR3 DNA reads as TGTGCCAGTAGTATTGGGGGCTCCTACAATGAGCAGTTCTTC.

This clonotype was seen more than once but under ten times. The chain employs TRBV10-2 and TRBJ2-1; no clear D gene. Deletions cut 8 bases from V and 5 bases from J, with 4 bases between. Looked up from germline, CDR1 is WSHSY and CDR2 is SAAADI. The CDR3 consists of 10 residues. The CDR3 sequence is CASGHNEQFF. The CDR3 coding sequence is TGCGCCAGCGGGCACAATGAGCAGTTCTTC.

This clonotype was counted at least ten times. The V gene is TRBV12-3 or TRBV12-4, the J gene TRBJ1-5, with D possibly TRBD1 on 5 matching bases. This CDR3 contains 13 residues. V dropped 4 bases and J dropped 5 bases, with 9 bases sitting between them. The CDR3 is CASSSQGYQPQHF. The CDR3 DNA reads as TGTGCCAGCAGTTCGCAGGGCTATCAGCCCCAGCATTTT.

This clonotype was detected many times. This chain uses TRBV20-1 with TRBJ2-7; 8 nucleotides line up with TRBD2. V shed 0 bases and J 0 bases; nucleotides not matched to a gene: 4. CDR1 and CDR2 from the germline V gene are DFQATT and SNEGSKA (reference sequence). The CDR3 has 15 amino acids. The CDR3 reads CSARDERESSYEQYF. The CDR3 coding sequence is TGCAGTGCTAGAGATGAGCGGGAGAGCTCCTACGAGCAGTACTTC.

This clonotype was counted between two and nine times. J is TRBJ2-1 and V is TRBV7-7; D is uncertain. The CDR3 covers 15 residues. Between the trimmed V and J ends, which lost 5 bases and 0 bases, there was a span of 11 bases. Germline loops: CDR1 SSHAT, CDR2 FNYEAQ (reference sequence). CDR3 loop: CASSPAWDSYNEQFF. CDR3 DNA sequence: TGTGCCAGCAGCCCTGCCTGGGACTCCTACAATGAGCAGTTCTTC. Drawing the rest from reference TRBV7-7 and TRBJ2-1, the complete variable domain is GAGVSQSPRYKVTKRGQDVTLRCDPISSHATLYWYQQALGQGPEFLTYFNYEAQPDKSGLPSDRFSAERPEGSISTLTIQRTEQRDSAMYRCASSPAWDSYNEQFFGPGTRLTVL.

The chain links TRBV7-9 to TRBJ1-4, with 8 nucleotides matching TRBD1. V lost 5 bases and J lost 3; bases outside the gene matches: 8. Germline CDR1 and CDR2: SEHNR and FQNEAQ (reference sequence). This CDR3 has 16 residues. Here the CDR3 DNA reads TGTGCCAGCAGCCCCGGCAGGGGGCACTCTAATGAAAAACTGTTTTTT. Translating gives CASSPGRGHSNEKLFF. The whole variable domain, remainder taken from reference TRBV7-9 and TRBJ1-4, is DTGVSQNPRHKITKRGQNVTFRCDPISEHNRLYWYRQTLGQGPEFLTYFQNEAQLEKSRLLSDRFSAERPKGSFSTLEIQRTEQGDSAMYLCASSPGRGHSNEKLFFGSGTQLSVL.

This clonotype was recorded at least ten times. The chain couples TRBV6-6 to TRBJ2-3; D call uncertain. Germline assignment: CDR1 MNHNY and CDR2 SVGAGI (reference sequence). The CDR3 spans 12 residues. V was cut by 7 bases and J by 7 bases, with 12 bases left in between. The CDR3 DNA sequence: TGTGCCAGCATGAACATTCAAAATACGCAGTATTTT. Amino acid sequence: CASMNIQNTQYF.

The chain links TRBV29-1 to TRBJ2-2; TRBD1 matches 7 bases. Germline values: CDR1 SQVTM, CDR2 ANQGSEA. With V trimmed by 7 bases and J by 3 bases, 5 bases remained unmatched. The CDR3 contains 13 residues. This chain's CDR3 is CSGGTGDTGELFF. The CDR3 bases are TGCAGCGGCGGAACAGGGGACACCGGGGAGCTGTTTTTT.

V and J are TRBV29-1 and TRBJ2-3; the match to TRBD2 covers 8 bases. The CDR3 has 15 amino acids. Germline-derived CDR1 and CDR2 are SQVTM and ANQGSEA. With 7 bases clipped from V and 0 bases from J, the junction kept 9 bases outside the gene matches. CDR3 in amino acids: CSAQGASGSTDTQYF. CDR3 bases: TGCAGCGCCCAAGGGGCTAGCGGGAGCACAGATACGCAGTATTTT.